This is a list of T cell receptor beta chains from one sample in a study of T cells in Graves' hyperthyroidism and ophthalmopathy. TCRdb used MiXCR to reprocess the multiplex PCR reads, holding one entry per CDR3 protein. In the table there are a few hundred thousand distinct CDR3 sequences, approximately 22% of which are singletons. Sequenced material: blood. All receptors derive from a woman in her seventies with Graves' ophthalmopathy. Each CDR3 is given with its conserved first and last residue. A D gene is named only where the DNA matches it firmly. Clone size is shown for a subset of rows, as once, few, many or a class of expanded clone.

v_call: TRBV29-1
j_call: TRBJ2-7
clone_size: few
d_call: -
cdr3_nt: TGCAGCGGGGTGGGGGACAAGACCTACGAGCAGTACTTC
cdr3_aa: CSGVGDKTYEQYF

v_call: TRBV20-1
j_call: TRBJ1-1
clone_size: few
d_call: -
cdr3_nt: TGCAGTGCCCTCGTACAGGGTGGGGCCGGGACTGAAGCTTTCTTT
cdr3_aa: CSALVQGGAGTEAFF

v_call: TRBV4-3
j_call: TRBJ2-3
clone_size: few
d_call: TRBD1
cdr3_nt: TGCGCCAGCAGCCAAGATCTTAGGGCAGGGGGCGTAAGCACAGATACGCAGTATTTT
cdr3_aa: CASSQDLRAGGVSTDTQYF

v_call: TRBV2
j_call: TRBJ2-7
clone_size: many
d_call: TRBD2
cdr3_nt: TGTGCCAGCAGTGAAACACTAGCGATGTCCTACGAGCAGTACTTC
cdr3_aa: CASSETLAMSYEQYF

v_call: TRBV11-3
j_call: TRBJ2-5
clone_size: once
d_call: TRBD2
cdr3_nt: TGTGCCAGCAGCCCTGGGACTAGCGGGATGGGAGAGACCCAGTACTTC
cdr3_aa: CASSPGTSGMGETQYF

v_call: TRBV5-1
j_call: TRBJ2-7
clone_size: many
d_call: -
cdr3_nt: TGCGCCAGCAGCTTGGGGGGACAATCCTACGAGCAGTACTTC
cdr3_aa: CASSLGGQSYEQYF

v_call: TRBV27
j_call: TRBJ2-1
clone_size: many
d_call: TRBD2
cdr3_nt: TGTGCCAGCAGTTTTCGGCCGGGACTAGCGGGATACAATGAGCAGTTCTTC
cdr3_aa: CASSFRPGLAGYNEQFF

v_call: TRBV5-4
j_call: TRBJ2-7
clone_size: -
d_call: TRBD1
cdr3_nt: TGTGCCACGACCCCGGCAGGGGGCACCCACGAGCAGTACTTC
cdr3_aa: CATTPAGGTHEQYF

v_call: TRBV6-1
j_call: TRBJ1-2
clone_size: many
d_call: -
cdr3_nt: TGTGCCAGCAGTGAATTCGGGTTTAACGCTAACTATGGCTACACCTTC
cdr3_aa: CASSEFGFNANYGYTF

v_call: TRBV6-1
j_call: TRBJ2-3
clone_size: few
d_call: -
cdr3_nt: TGTGCCAGCAACAGACAGGATAAGACAGATACGCAGTATTTT
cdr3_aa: CASNRQDKTDTQYF

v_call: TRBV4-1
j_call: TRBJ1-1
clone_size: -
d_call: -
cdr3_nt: TGCGCCAGCAGCCAAGGGGCAAGGGGATACACTGAAGCTTTCTTT
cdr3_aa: CASSQGARGYTEAFF

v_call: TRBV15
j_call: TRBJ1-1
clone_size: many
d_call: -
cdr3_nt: TGTGCCACCGCAACAGGGAGAAACACTGAAGCTTTCTTT
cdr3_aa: CATATGRNTEAFF

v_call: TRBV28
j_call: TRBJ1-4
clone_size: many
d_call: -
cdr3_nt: TGTGCCAGCAGTTTATGGGGGGCAGCGTCAACTAATGAAAAACTGTTTTTT
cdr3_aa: CASSLWGAASTNEKLFF

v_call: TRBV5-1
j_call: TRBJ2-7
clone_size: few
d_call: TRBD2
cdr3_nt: TGCGCCAGCAGCCTAGGACTAGCGGGATATTCCTACGAGCAGTACTTC
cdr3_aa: CASSLGLAGYSYEQYF

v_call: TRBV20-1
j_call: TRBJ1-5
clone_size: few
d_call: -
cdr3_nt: TGCAGTGCTATACAGGGATATAGCAATCAGCCCCAGCATTTT
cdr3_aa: CSAIQGYSNQPQHF

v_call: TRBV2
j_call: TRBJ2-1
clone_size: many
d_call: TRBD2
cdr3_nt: TGTGCCAGCGGGGAGACTAGCGCGAAGCAGTTCTTC
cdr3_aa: CASGETSAKQFF

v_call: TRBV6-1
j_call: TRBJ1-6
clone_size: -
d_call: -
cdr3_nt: TGTGCCAGCACAGGGCAACTAGGGCCCCTCCACTTT
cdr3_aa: CASTGQLGPLHF

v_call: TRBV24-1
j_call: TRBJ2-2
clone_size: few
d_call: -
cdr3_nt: TGTGCCACCAGCCGACCGAGCGGCGGGGAGCTGTTTTTT
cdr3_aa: CATSRPSGGELFF

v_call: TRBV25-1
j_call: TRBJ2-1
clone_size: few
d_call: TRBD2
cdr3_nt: TGTGCCAGCAAGGGACTTCGCGGGAGCCCCAGGAATGAGCAGTTCTTC
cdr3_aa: CASKGLRGSPRNEQFF

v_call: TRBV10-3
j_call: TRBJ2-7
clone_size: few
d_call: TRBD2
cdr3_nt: TGTGCCATATCCGGGACTAGCGGTCTCGAGCAGTACTTC
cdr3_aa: CAISGTSGLEQYF

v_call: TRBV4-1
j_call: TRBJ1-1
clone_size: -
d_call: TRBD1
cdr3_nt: TGCGCCGCTAGGGGGAGGGGGCCCGACACTGAAGCTTTCTTT
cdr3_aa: CAARGRGPDTEAFF

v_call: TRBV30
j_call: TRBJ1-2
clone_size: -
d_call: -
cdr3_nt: TGTGCCTGGAAACGGACGGGGGGAGGCTACACCTTC
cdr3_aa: CAWKRTGGGYTF

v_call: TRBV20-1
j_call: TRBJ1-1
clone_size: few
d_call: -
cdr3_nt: TGCAGTGCTAGTGTCGCAGGCGACACTGAAGCTTTCTTT
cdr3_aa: CSASVAGDTEAFF

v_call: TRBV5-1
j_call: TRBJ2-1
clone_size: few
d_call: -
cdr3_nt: TGCGCCAGCAGCTCCTGGACAGAAAACAATGAGCAGTTCTTC
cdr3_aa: CASSSWTENNEQFF

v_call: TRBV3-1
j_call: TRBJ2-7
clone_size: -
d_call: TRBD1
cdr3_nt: TGTGCCAGCAGCCAAGAATTCAGGGGGCCGTACGAGCAGTACTTC
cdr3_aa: CASSQEFRGPYEQYF

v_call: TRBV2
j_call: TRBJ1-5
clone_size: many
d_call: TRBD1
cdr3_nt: TGTGCCAGCAATCTCAGGGGGGACAATCAGCCCCAGCATTTT
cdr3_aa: CASNLRGDNQPQHF

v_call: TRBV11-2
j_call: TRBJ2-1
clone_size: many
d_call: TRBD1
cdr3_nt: TGTGCCAGCAGCCTTCTCAGGGGGTCCTACAATGAGCAGTTCTTC
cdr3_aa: CASSLLRGSYNEQFF

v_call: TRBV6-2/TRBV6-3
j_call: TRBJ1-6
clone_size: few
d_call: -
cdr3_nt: TGTGCCAGCAGTTACCACCCGGGACGCAGAAATTCACCCCTCCACTTT
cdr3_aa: CASSYHPGRRNSPLHF

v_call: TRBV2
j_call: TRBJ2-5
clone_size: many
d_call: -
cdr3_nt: TGTGCCAGCAGGTTCCTCAGCGGGCAAGAGACCCAGTACTTC
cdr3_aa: CASRFLSGQETQYF

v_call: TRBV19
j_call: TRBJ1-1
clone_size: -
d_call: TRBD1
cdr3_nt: TGTGCCAGTGGTTCTGACAGGGAGGGAACTGAAGCTTTCTTT
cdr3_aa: CASGSDREGTEAFF

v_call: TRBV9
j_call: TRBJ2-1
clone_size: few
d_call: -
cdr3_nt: TGTGCCAGCAGCCCCCGGAGGGCCGCGGATGAGCAGTTCTTC
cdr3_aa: CASSPRRAADEQFF

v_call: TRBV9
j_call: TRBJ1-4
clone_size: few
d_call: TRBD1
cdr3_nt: TGTGCCAGCAGCGATCGGGACAGGGCTAATGAAAAACTGTTTTTT
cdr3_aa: CASSDRDRANEKLFF

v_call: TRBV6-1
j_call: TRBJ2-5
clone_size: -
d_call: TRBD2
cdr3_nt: TGTGCCAGCAGTCCCGGACTAGCGGGGGGTTCGACCCAGTACTTC
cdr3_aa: CASSPGLAGGSTQYF

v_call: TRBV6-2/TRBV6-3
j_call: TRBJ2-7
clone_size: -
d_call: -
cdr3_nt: TGTGCCAGCAGTTACCTTCGGGCCTACGAGCAGTACTTC
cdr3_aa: CASSYLRAYEQYF

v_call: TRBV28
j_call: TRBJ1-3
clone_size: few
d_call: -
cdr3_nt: TGTGCCGGGAGCTCTGGAAACACCATATATTTT
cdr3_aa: CAGSSGNTIYF

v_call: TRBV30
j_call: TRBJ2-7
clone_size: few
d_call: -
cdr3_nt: TGTGCCTGGAGTGCCTACACAAAGACCTACGAGCAGTACTTC
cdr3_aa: CAWSAYTKTYEQYF

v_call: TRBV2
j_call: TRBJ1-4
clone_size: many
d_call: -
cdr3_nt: TGTGCCAGCAAGGCGGGGGAAAGGCGGAATGAAAAACTGTTTTTT
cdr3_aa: CASKAGERRNEKLFF

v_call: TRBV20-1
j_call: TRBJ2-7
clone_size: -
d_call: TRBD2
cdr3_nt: TGCAGTGCCAGAGGACCGGGAGGCTACGAGCAGTACTTC
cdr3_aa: CSARGPGGYEQYF

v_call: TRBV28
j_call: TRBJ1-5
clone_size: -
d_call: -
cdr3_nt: TGTGCCAGCAGCCCCCGGAGGCAGCCCCAGCATTTT
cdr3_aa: CASSPRRQPQHF

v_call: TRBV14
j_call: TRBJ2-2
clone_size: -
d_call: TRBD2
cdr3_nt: TGTGCCAGCAGCCAAGAACTAGCGGGCCTCACCGGGGAGCTGTTTTTT
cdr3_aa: CASSQELAGLTGELFF

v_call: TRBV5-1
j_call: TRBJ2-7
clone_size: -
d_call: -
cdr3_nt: TGCGCCAGCAGCTTAGGAGGGTTTGACGAGCAGTACTTC
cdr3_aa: CASSLGGFDEQYF

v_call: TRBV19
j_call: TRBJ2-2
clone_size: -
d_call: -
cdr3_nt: TGTGCCAGTAGTATAGGTCCCAGGAACACCGGGGAGCTGTTTTTT
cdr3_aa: CASSIGPRNTGELFF

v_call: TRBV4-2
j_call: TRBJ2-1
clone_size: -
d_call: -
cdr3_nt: TGTGCCAGCAGCCATACCGGGATTAGGGCCTACAATGAGCAGTTCTTC
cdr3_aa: CASSHTGIRAYNEQFF

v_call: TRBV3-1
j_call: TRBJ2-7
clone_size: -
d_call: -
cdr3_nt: TGTGCCAGCAGCCTGTCAACGCACGAGCAGTACTTC
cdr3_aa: CASSLSTHEQYF

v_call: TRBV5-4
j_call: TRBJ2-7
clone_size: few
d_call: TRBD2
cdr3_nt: TGTGCCAGCAGCTTTACCGGGACTAGATCCTACGAGCAGTACTTC
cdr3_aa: CASSFTGTRSYEQYF